This T cell receptor (beta chain) came from a study of HIV-infected patients and healthy controls. Study observations and caveats: Compared with untreated HIV+ repertoires, healthy controls showed roughly threefold more distinct CDR3s and higher Shannon diversity. MAIT alpha-chain CDR3s were frequent in healthy controls, depleted in HIV+. During therapy, HIV-associated CDR3s fell significantly in frequency, while CMV-associated CDR3s did not change significantly.

This clonotype is classed as medium-sized. The antigen is not known. About 550 ng RNA was reverse transcribed with alpha and beta constant-region primers. Using multiplexing indices, alpha and beta chain libraries were generated apart by chain-specific third strand synthesis. One entry per CDR3 protein, called by TCRdb with MiXCR from the 5' RACE reads. The repertoire includes about 8,300 distinct CDR3 sequences, 9% to 10% of them detected once, and roughly a fifth sits in the top ten. The repertoire came from unfractionated whole blood and reflected all unsorted peripheral T cells. The CDR3 covers 15 residues. After removal of 5 bases from V and 3 bases from J, the junction contained 7 bases not matched to a gene.

The rearrangement links TRBV12-3 or TRBV12-4 to TRBJ1-1; TRBD1 agrees at 9 bases. This TCR derives from an adult with HIV infection. Material: blood, obtained before antiretroviral therapy. The CDR3 loop reads CASSKPGQGYTEAFF. Here the CDR3 DNA reads TGTGCCAGCAGTAAACCCGGACAGGGGTACACTGAAGCTTTCTTT.